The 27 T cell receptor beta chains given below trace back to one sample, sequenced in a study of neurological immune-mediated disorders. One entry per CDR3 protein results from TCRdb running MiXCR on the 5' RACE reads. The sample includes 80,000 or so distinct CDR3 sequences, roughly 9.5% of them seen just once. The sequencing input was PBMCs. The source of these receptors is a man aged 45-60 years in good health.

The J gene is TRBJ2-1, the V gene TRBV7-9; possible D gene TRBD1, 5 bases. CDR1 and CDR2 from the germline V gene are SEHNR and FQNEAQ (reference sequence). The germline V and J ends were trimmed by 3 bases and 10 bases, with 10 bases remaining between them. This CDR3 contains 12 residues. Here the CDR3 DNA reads TGTGCCAGCAGCTTGGGGCCACGGGAGCAGTTCTTC. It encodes CASSLGPREQFF.

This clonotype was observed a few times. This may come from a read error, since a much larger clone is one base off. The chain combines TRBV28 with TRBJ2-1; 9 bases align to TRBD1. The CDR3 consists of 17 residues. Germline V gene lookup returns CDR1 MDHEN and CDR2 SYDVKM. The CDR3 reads CVSSPGTGSPSYNEQFF. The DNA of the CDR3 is TGTGTCAGCAGTCCCGGGACAGGGTCACCCTCCTACAATGAGCAGTTCTTC.

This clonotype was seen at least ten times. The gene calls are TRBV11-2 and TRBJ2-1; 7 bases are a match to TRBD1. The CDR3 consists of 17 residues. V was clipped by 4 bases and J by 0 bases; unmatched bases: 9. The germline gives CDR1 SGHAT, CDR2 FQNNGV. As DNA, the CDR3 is TGTGCCAGCAGCTGGCCTAAGACAGGGAGCTCCTACAATGAGCAGTTCTTC. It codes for CASSWPKTGSSYNEQFF.

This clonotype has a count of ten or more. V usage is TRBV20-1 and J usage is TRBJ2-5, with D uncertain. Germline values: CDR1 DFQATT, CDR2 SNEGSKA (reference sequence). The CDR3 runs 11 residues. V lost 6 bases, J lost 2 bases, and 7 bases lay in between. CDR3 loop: CSAGPQETQYF. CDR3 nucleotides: TGCAGTGCCGGGCCACAAGAGACCCAGTACTTC.

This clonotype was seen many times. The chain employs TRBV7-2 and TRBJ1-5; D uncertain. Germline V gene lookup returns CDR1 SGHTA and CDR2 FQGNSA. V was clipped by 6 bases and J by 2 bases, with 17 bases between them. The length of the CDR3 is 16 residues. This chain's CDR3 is CASRVGGLSGNQPQHF. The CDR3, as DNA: TGTGCCAGCAGAGTAGGAGGGCTAAGCGGCAATCAGCCCCAGCATTTT. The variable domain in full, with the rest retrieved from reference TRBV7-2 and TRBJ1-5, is GAGVSQSPSNKVTEKGKDVELRCDPISGHTALYWYRQSLGQGLEFLIYFQGNSAPDKSGLPSDRFSAERTGGSVSTLTIQRTQQEDSAVYLCASRVGGLSGNQPQHFGDGTRLSIL.

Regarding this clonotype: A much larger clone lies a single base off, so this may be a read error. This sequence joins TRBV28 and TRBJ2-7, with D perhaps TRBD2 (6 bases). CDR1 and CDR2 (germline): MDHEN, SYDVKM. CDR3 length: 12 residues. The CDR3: CSSSETSYEQYF. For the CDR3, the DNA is TGTTCCAGCAGTGAGACTAGCTACGAGCAGTACTTC.

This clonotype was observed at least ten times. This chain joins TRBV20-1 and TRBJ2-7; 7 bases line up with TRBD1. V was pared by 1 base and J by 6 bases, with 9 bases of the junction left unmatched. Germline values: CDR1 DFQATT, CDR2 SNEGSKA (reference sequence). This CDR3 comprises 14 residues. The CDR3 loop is CSARVRQGIGEQYF. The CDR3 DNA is TGCAGTGCTAGAGTACGACAGGGTATCGGCGAGCAGTACTTC.

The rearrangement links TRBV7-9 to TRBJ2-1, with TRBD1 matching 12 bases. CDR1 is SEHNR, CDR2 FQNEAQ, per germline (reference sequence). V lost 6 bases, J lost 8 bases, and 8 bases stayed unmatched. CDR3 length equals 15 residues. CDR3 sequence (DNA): TGTGCCAGCAGTCCCGGGACAGGGGGCGCATATGAGCAGTTCTTC. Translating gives CASSPGTGGAYEQFF.

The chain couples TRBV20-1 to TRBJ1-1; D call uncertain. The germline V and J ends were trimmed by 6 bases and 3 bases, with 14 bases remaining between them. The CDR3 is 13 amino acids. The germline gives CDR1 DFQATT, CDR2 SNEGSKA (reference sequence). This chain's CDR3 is CSAPPTEYTEAFF. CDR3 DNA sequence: TGCAGTGCACCACCTACAGAATACACTGAAGCTTTCTTT.

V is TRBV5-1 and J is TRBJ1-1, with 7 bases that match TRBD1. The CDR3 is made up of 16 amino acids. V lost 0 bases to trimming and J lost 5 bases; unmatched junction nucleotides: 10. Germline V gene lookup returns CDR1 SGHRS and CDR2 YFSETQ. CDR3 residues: CASSLALQGPVTEAFF. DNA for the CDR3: TGCGCCAGCAGCTTGGCCCTACAGGGGCCGGTTACTGAAGCTTTCTTT.

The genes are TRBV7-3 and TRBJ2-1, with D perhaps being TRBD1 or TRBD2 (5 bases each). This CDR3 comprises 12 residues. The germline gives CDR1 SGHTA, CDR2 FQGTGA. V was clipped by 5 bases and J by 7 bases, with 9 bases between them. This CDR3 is CASSPGRNEQFF. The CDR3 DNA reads TGTGCCAGCAGCCCGGGACGGAATGAGCAGTTCTTC.

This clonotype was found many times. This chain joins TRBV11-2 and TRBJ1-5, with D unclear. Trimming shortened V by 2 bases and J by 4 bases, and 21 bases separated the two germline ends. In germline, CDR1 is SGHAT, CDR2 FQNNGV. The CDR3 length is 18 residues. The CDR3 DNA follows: TGTGCCAGCAGCTTATCGCCGGACCGGTACACTTTTAATCAGCCCCAGCATTTT. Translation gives CASSLSPDRYTFNQPQHF.

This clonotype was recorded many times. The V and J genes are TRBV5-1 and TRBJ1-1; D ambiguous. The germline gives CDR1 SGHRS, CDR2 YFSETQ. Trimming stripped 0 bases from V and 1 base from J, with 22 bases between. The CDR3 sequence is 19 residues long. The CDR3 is CASSLAGSVGFMANTEAFF. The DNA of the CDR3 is TGCGCCAGCAGCTTGGCCGGGTCAGTTGGATTTATGGCGAACACTGAAGCTTTCTTT.

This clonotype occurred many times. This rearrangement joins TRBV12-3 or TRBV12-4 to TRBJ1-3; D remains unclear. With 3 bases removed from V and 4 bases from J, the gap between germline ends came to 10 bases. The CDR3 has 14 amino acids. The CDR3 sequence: CASSLRGAGNTIYF. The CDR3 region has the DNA TGTGCCAGCAGTTTGCGGGGTGCAGGAAACACCATATATTTT.

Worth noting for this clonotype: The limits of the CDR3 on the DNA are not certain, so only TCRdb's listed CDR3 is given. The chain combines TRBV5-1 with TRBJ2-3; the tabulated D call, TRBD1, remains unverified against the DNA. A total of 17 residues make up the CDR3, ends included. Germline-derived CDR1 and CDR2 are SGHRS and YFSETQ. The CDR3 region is CASILGAGRGGADTQYF.

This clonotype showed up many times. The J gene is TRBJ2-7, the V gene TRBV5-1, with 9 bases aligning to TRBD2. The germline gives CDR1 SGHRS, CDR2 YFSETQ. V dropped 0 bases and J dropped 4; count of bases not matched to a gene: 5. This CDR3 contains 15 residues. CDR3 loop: CASSLVLAGTYEQYF. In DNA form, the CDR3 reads TGCGCCAGCAGCTTGGTGCTAGCGGGAACATACGAGCAGTACTTC.

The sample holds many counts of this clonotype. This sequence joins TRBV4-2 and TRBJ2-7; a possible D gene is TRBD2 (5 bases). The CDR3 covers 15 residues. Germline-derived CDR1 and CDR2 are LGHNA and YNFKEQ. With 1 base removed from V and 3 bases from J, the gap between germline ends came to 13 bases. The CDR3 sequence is CASSQGWTQDYEQYF. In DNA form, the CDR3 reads TGTGCCAGCAGCCAAGGCTGGACTCAGGACTACGAGCAGTACTTC.

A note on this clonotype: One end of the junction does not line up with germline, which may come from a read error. The CDR3 nucleotides read TGTGCCAGCACTACAAGGGGGGACAGATACCATGAGCAGATCTTC. As protein: CASTTRGDRYHEQIF. The gene calls are TRBV6-1 and TRBJ2-1; tentatively, D is TRBD1 (7 bases). In germline, CDR1 is MNHNS, CDR2 SASEGT. The CDR3 has 15 amino acids.

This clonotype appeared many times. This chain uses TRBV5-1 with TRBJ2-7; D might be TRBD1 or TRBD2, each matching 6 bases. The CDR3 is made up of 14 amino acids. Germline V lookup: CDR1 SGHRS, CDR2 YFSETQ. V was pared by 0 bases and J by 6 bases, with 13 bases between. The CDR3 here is CASSLGQEGSEQYF. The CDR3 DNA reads TGCGCCAGCAGCTTGGGACAGGAGGGAAGCGAGCAGTACTTC.

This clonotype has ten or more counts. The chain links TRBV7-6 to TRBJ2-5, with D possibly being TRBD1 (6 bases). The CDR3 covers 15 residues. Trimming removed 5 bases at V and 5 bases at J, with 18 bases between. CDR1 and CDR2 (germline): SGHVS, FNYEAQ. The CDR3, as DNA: TGTGCCAGCAGCCCATTGGGGGCGCGGAGGGAGACCCAGTACTTC. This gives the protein CASSPLGARRETQYF.

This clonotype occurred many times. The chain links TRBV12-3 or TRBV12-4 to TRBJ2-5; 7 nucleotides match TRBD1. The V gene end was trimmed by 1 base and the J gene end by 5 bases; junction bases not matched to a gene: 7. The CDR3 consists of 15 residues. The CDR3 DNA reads TGTGCCAGCAGTTTAGAGACAGGGATTGGGGAGACCCAGTACTTC. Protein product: CASSLETGIGETQYF.

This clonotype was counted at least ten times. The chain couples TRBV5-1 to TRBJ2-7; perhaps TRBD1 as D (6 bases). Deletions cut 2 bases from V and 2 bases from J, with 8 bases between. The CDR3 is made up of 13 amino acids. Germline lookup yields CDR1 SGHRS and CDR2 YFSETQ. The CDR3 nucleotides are TGCGCCAGCAGCTTACAGGGCACCTACGAGCAGTACTTC. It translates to CASSLQGTYEQYF.

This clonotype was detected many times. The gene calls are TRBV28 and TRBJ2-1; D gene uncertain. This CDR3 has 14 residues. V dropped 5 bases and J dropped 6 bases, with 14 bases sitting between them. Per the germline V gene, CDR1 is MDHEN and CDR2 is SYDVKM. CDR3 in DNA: TGTGCCAGCAGTCCCCCCCCCAACCCCAATGAGCAGTTCTTC. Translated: CASSPPPNPNEQFF.

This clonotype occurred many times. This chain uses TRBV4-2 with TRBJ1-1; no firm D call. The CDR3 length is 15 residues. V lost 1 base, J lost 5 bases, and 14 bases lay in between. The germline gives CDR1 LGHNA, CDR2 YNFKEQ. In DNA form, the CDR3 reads TGTGCCAGCAGCCAAGCTCGAGCGGGGATGACTGAAGCTTTCTTT. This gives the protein CASSQARAGMTEAFF.

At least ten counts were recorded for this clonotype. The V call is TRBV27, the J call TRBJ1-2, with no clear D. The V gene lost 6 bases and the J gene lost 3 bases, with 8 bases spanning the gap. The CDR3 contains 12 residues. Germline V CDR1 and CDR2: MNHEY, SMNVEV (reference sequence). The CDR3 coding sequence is TGTGCCAGCAGGAGAGAGGACTATGGCTACACCTTC. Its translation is CASRREDYGYTF.

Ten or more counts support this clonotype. The CDR3 here is CASSPDRRRGTQYF. The CDR3 DNA reads as TGTGCCAGCAGCCCGGACAGACGGAGGGGGACCCAGTACTTC. The J gene is TRBJ2-5, the V gene TRBV3-1; D tentatively reads TRBD1 or TRBD2 (6 bases each). The CDR3 runs 14 residues. CDR1 and CDR2 from the germline V gene are LGHDT and YNNKEL (reference sequence). V lost 4 bases and J lost 7, with 16 bases in between.

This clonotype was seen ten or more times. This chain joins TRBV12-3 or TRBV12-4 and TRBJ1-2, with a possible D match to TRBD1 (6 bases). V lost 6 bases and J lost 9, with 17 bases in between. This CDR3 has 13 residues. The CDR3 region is CASSKKQGLSYTF. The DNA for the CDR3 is TGTGCCAGCAGCAAAAAACAGGGCCTAAGCTACACCTTC.